Here is one TCR beta chain with its context. Its specificity is not known. This record belongs to a study of cytomegalovirus exposure and HLA in healthy donors. Study-level information: Unique TCRs numbering approximately 80 million, obtained from HLA-typed donors, made up an early data release. Study conclusions and caveats: Only CMV serostatus was available as immune exposure information. The Asian-associated ancestry cluster reportedly had fewer N-insertions than the roughly 670-donor mean in a later analysis.

Vbeta (60) and Jbeta (13) primers were used in the PCR. Libraries were prepared by immunoSEQ multiplex PCR; TCRdb keeps only in-frame clonotypes and omits some of them. The data show 200,000 or so clones, roughly 80% seen once. Germline values: CDR1 SNHLY, CDR2 FYNNEI. V lost 3 bases, J lost 0 bases, and 5 bases lay in between. The CDR3 consists of 14 residues. It was healthy bone marrow donors who served as donors. The clonotype comes from a girl aged 2-10 years in good health and CMV-seronegative. Input material: PBMCs. The J gene is TRBJ1-4, the V gene TRBV2; D gene unclear. The CDR3 sequence: CASSDPATNEKLFF. CDR3 DNA sequence: TGTGCCAGCAGTGATCCGGCAACTAATGAAAAACTGTTTTTT.